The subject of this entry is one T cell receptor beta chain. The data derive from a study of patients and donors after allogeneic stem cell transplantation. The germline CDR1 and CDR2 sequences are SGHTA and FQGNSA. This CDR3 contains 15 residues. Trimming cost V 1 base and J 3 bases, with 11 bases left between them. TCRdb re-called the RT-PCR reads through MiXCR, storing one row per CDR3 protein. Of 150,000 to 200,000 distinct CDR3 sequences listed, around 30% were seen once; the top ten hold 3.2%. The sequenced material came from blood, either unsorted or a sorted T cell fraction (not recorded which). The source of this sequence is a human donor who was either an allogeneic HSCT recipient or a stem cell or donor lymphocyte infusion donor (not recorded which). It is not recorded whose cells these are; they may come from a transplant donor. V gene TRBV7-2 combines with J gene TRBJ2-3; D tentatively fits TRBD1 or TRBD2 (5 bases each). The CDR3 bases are TGTGCCAGCAGCTTAGGTGGTGGGGGTACAGATACGCAGTATTTT. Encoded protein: CASSLGGGGTDTQYF.